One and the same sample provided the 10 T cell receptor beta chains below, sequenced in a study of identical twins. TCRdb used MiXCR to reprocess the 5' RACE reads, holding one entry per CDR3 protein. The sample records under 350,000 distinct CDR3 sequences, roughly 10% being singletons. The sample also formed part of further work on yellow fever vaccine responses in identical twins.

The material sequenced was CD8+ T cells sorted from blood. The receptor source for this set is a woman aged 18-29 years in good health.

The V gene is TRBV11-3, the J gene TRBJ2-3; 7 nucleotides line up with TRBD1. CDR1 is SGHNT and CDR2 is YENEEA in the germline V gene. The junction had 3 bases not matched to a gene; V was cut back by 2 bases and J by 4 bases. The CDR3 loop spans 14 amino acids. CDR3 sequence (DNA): TGTGCCAGCAGCTTACACCAGGGGGCAGATACGCAGTATTTT. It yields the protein CASSLHQGADTQYF.

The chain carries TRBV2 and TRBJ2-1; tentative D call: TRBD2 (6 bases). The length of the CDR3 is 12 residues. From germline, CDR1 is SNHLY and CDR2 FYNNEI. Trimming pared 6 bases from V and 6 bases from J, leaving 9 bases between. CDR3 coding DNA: TGTGCCAGCAGACTAGCAATCAATGAGCAGTTCTTC. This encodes CASRLAINEQFF.

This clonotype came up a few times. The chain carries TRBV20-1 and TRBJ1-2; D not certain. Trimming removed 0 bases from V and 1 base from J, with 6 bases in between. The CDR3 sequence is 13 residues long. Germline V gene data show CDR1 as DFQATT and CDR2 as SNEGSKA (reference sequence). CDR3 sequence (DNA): TGCAGTGCTAGAGAGGCAAATAACTATGGCTACACCTTC. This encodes CSAREANNYGYTF.

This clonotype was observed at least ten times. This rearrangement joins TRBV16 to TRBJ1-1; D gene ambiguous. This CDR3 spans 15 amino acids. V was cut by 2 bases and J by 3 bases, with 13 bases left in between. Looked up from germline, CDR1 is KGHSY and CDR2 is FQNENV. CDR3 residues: CASSQMLGRDTEAFF. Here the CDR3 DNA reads TGTGCCAGCAGCCAAATGCTGGGTAGAGACACTGAAGCTTTCTTT.

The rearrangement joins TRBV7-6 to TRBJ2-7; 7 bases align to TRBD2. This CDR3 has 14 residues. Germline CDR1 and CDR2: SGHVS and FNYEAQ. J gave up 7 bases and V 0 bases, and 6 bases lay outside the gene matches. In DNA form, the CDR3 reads TGTGCCAGCAGCTTAGCCGGGACTAAGGAAGAGCAGTACTTC. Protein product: CASSLAGTKEEQYF. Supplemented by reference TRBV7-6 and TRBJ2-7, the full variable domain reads GAGVSQSPRYKVTKRGQDVALRCDPISGHVSLYWYRQALGQGPEFLTYFNYEAQQDKSGLPNDRFSAERPEGSISTLTIQRTEQRDSAMYRCASSLAGTKEEQYFGPGTRLTVT.

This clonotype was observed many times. The CDR3 coding sequence is TGTGCCAGCAGCTTATTCTTGGGGGACAAAGAGACCCAGTACTTC. It codes for CASSLFLGDKETQYF. The chain joins TRBV7-8 to TRBJ2-5, with a weak D call TRBD1 (6 bases). The CDR3 runs to 15 residues. V was trimmed by 2 bases and J by 3 bases, leaving 13 bases between them. Germline assignment: CDR1 SGHVS and CDR2 FQNEAQ.

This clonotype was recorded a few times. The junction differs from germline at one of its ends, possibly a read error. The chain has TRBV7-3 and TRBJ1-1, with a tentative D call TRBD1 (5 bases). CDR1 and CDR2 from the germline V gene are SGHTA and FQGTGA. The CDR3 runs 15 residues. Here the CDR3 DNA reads TGTTCCAGCAGCCCGGGGCCCGGCCTGAACACTGAAGCTTTCTTT. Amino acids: CSSSPGPGLNTEAFF.

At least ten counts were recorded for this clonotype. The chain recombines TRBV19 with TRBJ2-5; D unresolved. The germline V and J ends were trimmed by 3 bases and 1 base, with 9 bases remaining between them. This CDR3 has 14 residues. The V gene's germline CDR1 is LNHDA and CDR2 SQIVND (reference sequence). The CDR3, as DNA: TGTGCCAGTAGTATTCTGGCTACCCAAGAGACCCAGTACTTC. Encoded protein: CASSILATQETQYF.

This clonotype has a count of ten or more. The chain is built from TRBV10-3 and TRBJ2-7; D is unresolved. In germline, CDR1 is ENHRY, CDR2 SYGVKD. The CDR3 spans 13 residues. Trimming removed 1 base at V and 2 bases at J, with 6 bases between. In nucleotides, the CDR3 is TGTGCCATCAGTGAGTGGGCAGCCTACGAGCAGTACTTC. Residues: CAISEWAAYEQYF.

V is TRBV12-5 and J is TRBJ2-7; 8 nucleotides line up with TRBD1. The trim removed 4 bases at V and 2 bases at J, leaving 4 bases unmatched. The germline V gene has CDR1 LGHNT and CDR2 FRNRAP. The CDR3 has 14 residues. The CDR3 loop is CASGSRQGPYEQYF. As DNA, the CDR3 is TGTGCTAGTGGTTCCCGACAGGGGCCCTACGAGCAGTACTTC.